These 27 T cell receptor beta chains share one sample of origin, sequenced in a study of OX40 agonist ivuxolimab in advanced cancers. Profiling relied on immunoSEQ multiplex PCR, and the TCRdb table lists in-frame clones only, not all of them. This sample has approximately 60,000 clones, with roughly nine tenths found just once. The sample consisted of CD4+ or CD8+ T cells sorted from blood, taken in a trial of the OX40 agonist ivuxolimab. Receptors originate from an adult with an advanced solid tumor such as melanoma, head and neck, liver or kidney cancer.

The chain links TRBV7-8 to TRBJ2-1; no definite D call. The ends were cut back, 2 bases at V and 4 bases at J, with 12 bases in the middle. This CDR3 comprises 15 residues. Germline values: CDR1 SGHVS, CDR2 FQNEAQ. The CDR3 here is CASSLTTGRYNEQFF. The CDR3 bases are TGTGCCAGCAGCTTAACGACTGGACGGTACAATGAGCAGTTCTTC.

This chain links TRBV5-1 with TRBJ1-4; D unresolved. The CDR3 runs 16 residues. V was trimmed by 4 bases and J by 1 base, leaving 14 bases between them. CDR1 and CDR2 (germline): SGHRS, YFSETQ. The CDR3 spells CASSPSWSLTNEKLFF. The CDR3 DNA is TGCGCCAGCAGCCCCAGTTGGAGTCTAACTAATGAAAAACTGTTTTTT.

J is TRBJ2-5 and V is TRBV12-2; the listed D gene, TRBD2, was not tested against the DNA. TRBV12-2 is a pseudogene segment. CDR3 length equals 13 residues. CDR3 residues: CASRRPPRETQYF. CDR3 coding DNA: TGTGCAAGTCGCCGCCCCCCGAGGGAGACCCAGTACTTC.

The chain uses TRBV5-8 and TRBJ2-5; D not certain. The V gene lost 3 bases and the J gene lost 4 bases, with 4 bases spanning the gap. The CDR3 covers 11 residues. Germline values: CDR1 SGHTS, CDR2 YDEGEE. Written as DNA, the CDR3 is TGTGCCAGCAGCTGGAGAGAGACCCAGTACTTC. It is translated as CASSWRETQYF.

This chain connects TRBV29-1 to TRBJ2-7; 7 nucleotides match TRBD2. V lost 4 bases to trimming and J lost 7 bases; unmatched junction nucleotides: 13. Germline CDR1 is SQVTM and CDR2 is ANQGSEA. This CDR3 has 14 residues. Here the CDR3 DNA reads TGCAGCGTTGGTTCTATGGGGGGGATGAGAGAGCAGTACTTC. It translates to CSVGSMGGMREQYF.

The chain couples TRBV11-2 to TRBJ1-1, with D possibly TRBD1 on 5 matching bases. Germline CDR1 reads SGHAT; CDR2 reads FQNNGV. Trimming shortened V by 5 bases and J by 5 bases, and 9 bases separated the two germline ends. The CDR3 loop spans 12 amino acids. CDR3 nucleotide sequence: TGTGCCAGCAGCCACCGGGGGACTGAAGCTTTCTTT. Amino acid sequence: CASSHRGTEAFF.

This sequence joins TRBV18 and TRBJ2-7, with 8 bases aligning to TRBD1. The ends lost 0 bases at V and 1 base at J; junction bases unmatched: 5. Germline loops: CDR1 KGHSH, CDR2 LQKENI. The CDR3 contains 16 residues. CDR3 sequence (DNA): TGTGCCAGCTCACCACCTAATTACAGGGGGTCCTACGAGCAGTACTTC. Translated, it gives CASSPPNYRGSYEQYF.

The genes are TRBV5-1 and TRBJ2-1; 7 nucleotides align to TRBD2. Losses at the gene ends were 3 bases for V and 5 bases for J; bases not matched to a gene: 5. CDR3 length: 14 amino acids. Germline V gene data show CDR1 as SGHRS and CDR2 as YFSETQ. CDR3 in DNA: TGCGCCAGCAGCTGGGGGGGTTCCCACAATGAGCAGTTCTTC. It yields the protein CASSWGGSHNEQFF. Looking up the rest from reference TRBV5-1 and TRBJ2-1 gives the full variable domain: KAGVTQTPRYLIKTRGQQVTLSCSPISGHRSVSWYQQTPGQGLQFLFEYFSETQRNKGNFPGRFSGRQFSNSRSEMNVSTLELGDSALYLCASSWGGSHNEQFFGPGTRLTVL.

The J gene is TRBJ1-2, the V gene TRBV4-2; no clear D gene. The CDR3 spans 14 residues. Deletions cut 0 bases from V and 7 bases from J, with 12 bases between. The germline V gene has CDR1 LGHNA and CDR2 YNFKEQ. The CDR3 sequence: CASSQDGGISGYTF. As DNA, the CDR3 is TGTGCCAGCAGCCAAGATGGAGGGATTTCTGGCTACACCTTC.

V usage is TRBV30 and J usage is TRBJ2-5; 9 bases line up with TRBD1. Germline CDR1 GTSNPN, CDR2 SVGIG (reference sequence). Unmatched junction bases numbered 8, after V lost 1 base and J lost 5 bases. The length of the CDR3 is 15 residues. CDR3 bases: TGTGCCTGGAGTGCAATAGGGACAGGGAGGGAGACCCAGTACTTC. Amino acid sequence: CAWSAIGTGRETQYF.

The CDR3 DNA is TGTGCCAGCATCCCCCCATTGGGTCAGGGGCAGCCCCAGCATTTT. Translation: CASIPPLGQGQPQHF. The V gene is TRBV28, the J gene TRBJ1-5, with D perhaps TRBD1 (6 bases). Per germline, CDR1 MDHEN and CDR2 SYDVKM. The CDR3 spans 15 residues. Trimming pared 7 bases from V and 7 bases from J, leaving 20 bases between.

This chain connects TRBV4-2 to TRBJ2-6, with 7 bases lining up with TRBD1. This CDR3 comprises 18 residues. CDR1 LGHNA and CDR2 YNFKEQ come from the germline V gene. The J segment lost 3 bases and the V segment lost 0 bases, leaving 8 bases of the junction unmatched. Here the CDR3 reads CASSQDPGGFGGANVLTF. CDR3 sequence (DNA): TGTGCCAGCAGCCAAGACCCAGGGGGATTTGGTGGGGCCAACGTCCTGACTTTC.

The chain carries TRBV9 and TRBJ2-3; 9 bases match TRBD1. Unmatched junction bases numbered 4, after V lost 2 bases and J lost 3 bases. Germline-derived CDR1 and CDR2 are SGDLS and YYNGEE. The CDR3 length is 15 residues. Written as DNA, the CDR3 is TGTGCCAGCAGCGTTAGGACAGGGGCTACAGATACGCAGTATTTT. It specifies CASSVRTGATDTQYF.

The chain carries TRBV2 and TRBJ2-1; D is possibly TRBD1 (5 bases). V was shortened by 8 bases and J by 2 bases, with 16 bases between the two germline ends. CDR3 length: 15 amino acids. Germline V gene data show CDR1 as SNHLY and CDR2 as FYNNEI. The CDR3 bases are TGTGCCAGCTCTAGGGGCGACTCCACCTACAATGAGCAGTTCTTC. This gives the protein CASSRGDSTYNEQFF. The full variable domain, its missing parts supplied by reference TRBV2 and TRBJ2-1, is EPEVTQTPSHQVTQMGQEVILRCVPISNHLYFYWYRQILGQKVEFLVSFYNNEISEKSEIFDDQFSVERPDGSNFTLKIRSTKLEDSAMYFCASSRGDSTYNEQFFGPGTRLTVL.

This chain connects TRBV7-2 to TRBJ2-7; 7 positions match TRBD1. CDR3 length: 15 amino acids. The J segment lost 2 bases and the V segment lost 2 bases, leaving 6 bases of the junction unmatched. Germline V CDR1 and CDR2: SGHTA, FQGNSA. The chain's CDR3 is CASSLIQGRPYEQYF. DNA of the CDR3: TGTGCCAGCAGCTTAATACAGGGGCGACCCTACGAGCAGTACTTC.

The chain recombines TRBV7-6 with TRBJ2-5; no reliable D call. The germline V gene encodes CDR1 SGHVS and CDR2 FNYEAQ. The V and J ends lost 5 bases and 3 bases respectively, with 4 bases between them. The CDR3 is made up of 11 amino acids. CDR3 sequence reads: CASSVKETQYF. The CDR3 nucleotides read TGTGCCAGCAGCGTTAAAGAGACCCAGTACTTC.

In this sample, this clone turned up once. J is TRBJ2-2 and V is TRBV7-9; D not certain. V was pared by 6 bases and J by 6 bases, with 14 bases between. This CDR3 spans 14 amino acids. Per the germline V gene, CDR1 is SEHNR and CDR2 is FQNEAQ (reference sequence). CDR3 sequence (DNA): TGTGCCAGCAGGACGCAGCCGGGTCCCGGGGAGCTGTTTTTT. This translates into CASRTQPGPGELFF.

This clone appeared once. The chain uses TRBV7-3 and TRBJ2-3; 7 bases line up with TRBD2. CDR1 and CDR2 (germline): SGHTA, FQGTGA. After removal of 3 bases from V and 1 base from J, the junction contained 7 bases not matched to a gene. There are 16 residues in the CDR3. CDR3 protein: CASSFSGRYGTDTQYF. CDR3 sequence (DNA): TGTGCCAGCAGCTTCTCCGGGAGGTACGGCACAGATACGCAGTATTTT.

This chain links TRBV28 with TRBJ1-4; D call uncertain. The CDR3 spans 11 residues. Trimming removed 5 bases at V and 13 bases at J, with 11 bases between. CDR1 is MDHEN, CDR2 SYDVKM, per germline. In nucleotides, the CDR3 is TGTGCCAGCAGTCGGACGCCCACACTGTTTTTT. Translation: CASSRTPTLFF.

The V call is TRBV5-1, the J call TRBJ1-1; D ambiguous. The CDR3 sequence is 14 residues long. V was shortened by 4 bases and J by 5 bases, with 15 bases between the two germline ends. Germline values: CDR1 SGHRS, CDR2 YFSETQ. The CDR3 spells CASSLPDGGTEAFF. The CDR3 DNA reads as TGCGCCAGCAGCCTACCCGACGGTGGGACTGAAGCTTTCTTT.

This clone was counted a single time. This sequence joins TRBV5-1 and TRBJ1-2; D is possibly TRBD1 (5 bases). From germline, CDR1 is SGHRS and CDR2 YFSETQ. The CDR3 has 12 amino acids. V was pared by 4 bases and J by 7 bases, with 11 bases between. In DNA, the CDR3 is TGCGCCAGCAGCGAGGACATCTCTGGCTACACCTTC. Residues: CASSEDISGYTF.

The V and J genes are TRBV5-1 and TRBJ1-5; tentatively, D is TRBD1 (6 bases). The germline V and J ends were trimmed by 0 bases and 4 bases, with 11 bases remaining between them. The length of the CDR3 is 15 residues. CDR1 is SGHRS, CDR2 YFSETQ, per germline. The CDR3 nucleotides read TGCGCCAGCAGCTTGGTAGGGGGGCGGAATCAGCCCCAGCATTTT. Protein sequence: CASSLVGGRNQPQHF.

This chain uses TRBV4-2 with TRBJ2-3; 7 positions match TRBD2. The CDR3 extends over 14 amino acids. Germline CDR1 and CDR2: LGHNA and YNFKEQ. Unmatched junction bases numbered 2, after V lost 1 base and J lost 4 bases. The CDR3 region is CASSQVGGSDTQYF. The CDR3 DNA follows: TGTGCCAGCAGCCAAGTGGGAGGGTCAGATACGCAGTATTTT.

V gene TRBV7-8 combines with J gene TRBJ2-7, with 7 positions matching TRBD2. Germline V gene lookup returns CDR1 SGHVS and CDR2 FQNEAQ. The CDR3 contains 15 residues. The ends lost 7 bases at V and 2 bases at J; junction bases unmatched: 11. CDR3 amino acids: CASTLDRLAAYEQYF. The CDR3 nucleotides are TGTGCCAGCACGCTAGATCGTCTAGCGGCCTACGAGCAGTACTTC.

The rearrangement uses TRBV5-8 and TRBJ2-1; 11 bases are shared with TRBD2. The length of the CDR3 is 15 residues. Germline V lookup: CDR1 SGHTS, CDR2 YDEGEE. V was pared by 6 bases and J by 5 bases, with 7 bases of the junction left unmatched. For the CDR3, the DNA is TGTGCCAGCATCCGAGGGACTAGCGGAAACAATGAGCAGTTCTTC. This gives the protein CASIRGTSGNNEQFF.

The CDR3 nucleotides read TGTGCCAGCAGCTTGGTAGACGGAGGTTCGGGCTACACCTTC. This translates into CASSLVDGGSGYTF. The chain couples TRBV5-6 to TRBJ1-2; D is undetermined. This CDR3 comprises 14 residues. Looked up from germline, CDR1 is SGHDT and CDR2 is YYEEEE. Trimming cost V 0 bases and J 8 bases, with 14 bases left between them.

The CDR3 reads CATSKKNIQYF. CDR3 nucleotides: TGTGCCACCAGCAAAAAAAACATTCAGTACTTC. The gene calls are TRBV15 and TRBJ2-4; D gene ambiguous. This CDR3 is 11 amino acids long. Germline CDR1 is LNHNV and CDR2 is YYDKDF (reference sequence). Trimming pared 4 bases from V and 4 bases from J, leaving 2 bases between.